The 28 T cell receptor beta chains in this list originate from one sample, sequenced in a study of blood T cell repertoires in COVID-19. Libraries were prepared by immunoSEQ multiplex PCR; TCRdb keeps only in-frame clonotypes and omits some of them. Seen here are some 220,000 clones, approximately 85% observed once, and the top ten hold over 2.5%. Sample: peripheral blood. These receptors were taken from a man between 45 and 60 years old who had recovered from COVID-19.

DNA of the CDR3: TGTGCCAGCAGACTTGACAGGGGTTATTGGAACACTGAAGCTTTCTTT. Protein: CASRLDRGYWNTEAFF. This chain uses TRBV28 with TRBJ1-1; 8 bases are a match to TRBD1. After removal of 6 bases from V and 1 base from J, the junction contained 10 bases not matched to a gene. This CDR3 region has 16 residues. Per the germline V gene, CDR1 is MDHEN and CDR2 is SYDVKM.

The gene calls are TRBV19 and TRBJ1-2, with D possibly TRBD1 on 5 matching bases. V was clipped by 7 bases and J by 2 bases, with 17 bases between them. Germline-derived CDR1 and CDR2 are LNHDA and SQIVND (reference sequence). The CDR3 consists of 15 residues. This chain's CDR3 is CASTLNLRGNYGYTF. In nucleotides, the CDR3 is TGTGCCAGTACCCTCAACCTGCGGGGGAACTATGGCTACACCTTC.

The genes are TRBV4-1 and TRBJ2-7; 11 bases are shared with TRBD2. This CDR3 comprises 16 residues. J lost 3 bases, V lost 3 bases, and 7 bases had no gene match. Germline V CDR1 and CDR2: MGHRA, YSYEKL. CDR3: CASSHKLAGGLYEQYF. The CDR3, as DNA: TGCGCCAGCAGCCACAAGTTAGCGGGAGGGCTCTACGAGCAGTACTTC.

The V gene is TRBV11-2, the J gene TRBJ2-7, with 10 nucleotides matching TRBD2. The J segment lost 0 bases and the V segment lost 6 bases, leaving 11 bases of the junction unmatched. From germline, CDR1 is SGHAT and CDR2 FQNNGV. CDR3 length: 17 residues. The CDR3 region has the DNA TGTGCCAGCAGTTCTACTAGCGGGGCACTCCCCTCCTACGAGCAGTACTTC. It encodes CASSSTSGALPSYEQYF.

The rearrangement uses TRBV18 and TRBJ1-1; no firm D call. This CDR3 contains 14 residues. The V gene lost 3 bases and the J gene lost 11 bases, with 19 bases spanning the gap. Germline CDR1 and CDR2: KGHSH and LQKENI. The CDR3: CASSPIDTAGMAFF. CDR3 nucleotide sequence: TGTGCCAGCTCACCGATCGATACCGCAGGTATGGCTTTCTTT.

The rearrangement links TRBV28 to TRBJ2-7; D gene unclear. This CDR3 comprises 13 residues. The germline V gene has CDR1 MDHEN and CDR2 SYDVKM. V was cut by 4 bases and J by 3 bases, with 10 bases left in between. Written as DNA, the CDR3 is TGTGCCAGCAGTTCAGGAACCCACTACGAGCAGTACTTC. It encodes CASSSGTHYEQYF.

This clone was observed a single time. This chain uses TRBV3-1 (or the pseudogene TRBV3-2) with TRBJ2-3; no definite D call. CDR3 size: 13 residues. The V end was cut by 1 base, the J end by 12 bases, with 14 bases between. Germline CDR1 is LGHDT and CDR2 is YNNKEL (reference sequence). As DNA, the CDR3 is TGTGCCAGCAGCCAAGCCCCGGGTCACCTCCAGTATTTT. Translating gives CASSQAPGHLQYF.

This chain uses TRBV19 with TRBJ2-2; 10 positions agree with TRBD2. The CDR3 extends over 16 amino acids. Germline V gene data show CDR1 as LNHDA and CDR2 as SQIVND (reference sequence). The J segment lost 8 bases and the V segment lost 7 bases, leaving 13 bases of the junction unmatched. CDR3 sequence reads: CASKSWLAGEFGELFF. The CDR3 coding sequence is TGTGCCAGTAAATCCTGGCTAGCGGGAGAATTTGGGGAGCTGTTTTTT.

The rearrangement uses TRBV6-5 and TRBJ2-5; TRBD2 matches at 9 bases. The CDR3 contains 16 residues. V dropped 4 bases and J dropped 0; count of bases not matched to a gene: 6. CDR1 and CDR2 (germline): MNHEY, SVGAGI. CDR3 loop: CASSFLGLAYQETQYF. CDR3 bases: TGTGCCAGCAGTTTCCTGGGACTAGCCTACCAAGAGACCCAGTACTTC.

A note on this clone: The sample has other DNA sequences that encode this CDR3 too. This chain uses TRBV7-2 with TRBJ1-2, with 9 bases that match TRBD1. This CDR3 comprises 13 residues. CDR1 is SGHTA and CDR2 is FQGNSA in the germline V gene. The junction had 3 bases not matched to a gene; V was cut back by 5 bases and J by 5 bases. The CDR3 protein is CASSPDRGYGYTF. The CDR3 DNA sequence: TGTGCCAGCAGCCCTGACAGGGGGTATGGCTACACCTTC.

The CDR3 sequence is CASSPTEFYEQYF. The DNA of the CDR3 is TGTGCCAGCTCCCCAACTGAGTTTTACGAGCAGTACTTC. The J gene is TRBJ2-7, the V gene TRBV18; D uncertain. The CDR3 totals 13 residues. Germline CDR1 KGHSH, CDR2 LQKENI. V lost 6 bases to trimming and J lost 4 bases, with 13 bases between them. Filled out from reference TRBV18 and TRBJ2-7, the complete variable domain reads NAGVMQNPRHLVRRRGQEARLRCSPMKGHSHVYWYRQLPEEGLKFMVYLQKENIIDESGMPKERFSAEFPKEGPSILRIQQVVRGDSAAYFCASSPTEFYEQYFGPGTRLTVT.

V and J are TRBV28 and TRBJ1-2; weak D call: TRBD1 (5 bases). CDR3 length equals 13 residues. Germline values: CDR1 MDHEN, CDR2 SYDVKM. V lost 6 bases and J lost 5, with 13 bases in between. This CDR3 reads CASRLGPEYGYTF. In nucleotides, the CDR3 is TGTGCCAGCAGGCTGGGGCCCGAATATGGCTACACCTTC.

The rearrangement links TRBV18 to TRBJ2-5, with 7 bases fitting TRBD1. V was pared by 7 bases and J by 5 bases, with 7 bases of the junction left unmatched. The CDR3 extends over 13 amino acids. Germline loops: CDR1 KGHSH, CDR2 LQKENI. The CDR3 DNA follows: TGTGCCAGCTATGCAGACAGGGCCGAGACCCAGTACTTC. Protein: CASYADRAETQYF.

This clone appeared once. The chain couples TRBV6-1 to TRBJ2-4, with D perhaps TRBD2 (5 bases). The length of the CDR3 is 16 residues. Trimming shortened V by 3 bases and J by 2 bases, and 14 bases separated the two germline ends. CDR1 and CDR2 from the germline V gene are MNHNS and SASEGT. CDR3 amino acids: CASSDPRTETKNIQYF. The CDR3 nucleotides are TGTGCCAGCAGTGATCCCAGGACTGAGACCAAAAACATTCAGTACTTC.

This chain connects TRBV3-1 (or the pseudogene TRBV3-2) to TRBJ1-6, with TRBD1 identical over 8 bases. The CDR3 extends over 15 amino acids. Trimming at V came to 4 bases and at J to 9 bases, leaving 8 bases not matched to a gene. CDR1 is LGHDT, CDR2 YNNKEL, per germline (reference sequence). CDR3 DNA sequence: TGTGCCAGCAGCCTGAGGACAGGGAGAGGTTCACCCCTCCACTTT. It codes for CASSLRTGRGSPLHF.

J is TRBJ1-1 and V is TRBV6-9; possibly TRBD1 for D (6 bases). V lost 3 bases, J lost 0 bases, and 11 bases lay in between. Germline CDR1 MNHGY, CDR2 SVAAGI. The CDR3 runs 15 residues. CDR3 in amino acids: CASSYEGGLNTEAFF. CDR3 DNA: TGTGCCAGCAGTTACGAAGGGGGTTTGAACACTGAAGCTTTCTTT.

The chain is built from TRBV5-5 and TRBJ1-4; D is perhaps TRBD1 (5 bases). The CDR3 totals 15 residues. Germline V lookup: CDR1 SGHKS, CDR2 YYEKEE (reference sequence). The germline V and J ends were trimmed by 2 bases and 5 bases, with 13 bases remaining between them. CDR3 residues: CASSFLGQLNEKLFF. As DNA, the CDR3 is TGTGCCAGCAGCTTTTTGGGGCAGCTGAATGAAAAACTGTTTTTT.

This rearrangement joins TRBV28 to TRBJ1-2; possibly TRBD1 for D (6 bases). Trimming shortened V by 7 bases and J by 7 bases, and 10 bases separated the two germline ends. The CDR3 sequence is 11 residues long. Germline CDR1 MDHEN, CDR2 SYDVKM. CDR3 bases: TGTGCCAGCACCGTAGGGGGTGGCTACACCTTC. This codes for CASTVGGGYTF.

The CDR3 nucleotides read TGTGCCAGCAGTCAACGGTATAGAACTGAAGCTTTCTTT. Protein sequence: CASSQRYRTEAFF. The gene calls are TRBV28 and TRBJ1-1; D unclear. Germline lookup yields CDR1 MDHEN and CDR2 SYDVKM. The V and J ends lost 5 bases and 5 bases respectively, with 12 bases between them. The CDR3 spans 13 residues. Looking up the rest from reference TRBV28 and TRBJ1-1 gives the full variable domain: DVKVTQSSRYLVKRTGEKVFLECVQDMDHENMFWYRQDPGLGLRLIYFSYDVKMKEKGDIPEGYSVSREKKERFSLILESASTNQTSMYLCASSQRYRTEAFFGQGTRLTVV.

The chain uses TRBV20-1 and TRBJ2-7; 11 bases match TRBD2. Germline CDR1 DFQATT, CDR2 SNEGSKA (reference sequence). There are 17 residues in the CDR3. V was clipped by 3 bases and J by 3 bases; unmatched bases: 13. The CDR3 protein is CSASTGTSGSIYYEQYF. CDR3 bases: TGCAGTGCTAGTACCGGGACTAGCGGATCGATATACTACGAGCAGTACTTC.

This chain uses TRBV7-9 with TRBJ2-3; 7 positions agree with TRBD1. The junction had 4 bases not matched to a gene; V was cut back by 5 bases and J by 2 bases. In germline, CDR1 is SEHNR, CDR2 FQNEAQ (reference sequence). This CDR3 spans 14 amino acids. CDR3 residues: CASSLGGLTDTQYF. CDR3 nucleotide sequence: TGTGCCAGCAGCCTAGGGGGCCTCACAGATACGCAGTATTTT. The complete variable domain, with remaining parts taken from reference TRBV7-9 and TRBJ2-3, reads DTGVSQNPRHKITKRGQNVTFRCDPISEHNRLYWYRQTLGQGPEFLTYFQNEAQLEKSRLLSDRFSAERPKGSFSTLEIQRTEQGDSAMYLCASSLGGLTDTQYFGPGTRLTVL.

The chain has TRBV19 and TRBJ1-1; TRBD1 matches at 9 bases. V gave up 6 bases and J gave up 3 bases; unmatched junction bases: 8. CDR3 length equals 15 residues. CDR1 is LNHDA and CDR2 is SQIVND in the germline V gene (reference sequence). The DNA for the CDR3 is TGTGCCAGTAGGAGGACAGGGGCCGGGGACACTGAAGCTTTCTTT. This gives the protein CASRRTGAGDTEAFF.

The chain carries TRBV16 and TRBJ2-1; 12 bases are a match to TRBD2. CDR1 and CDR2 (germline): KGHSY, FQNENV. This CDR3 is 17 amino acids long. J lost 8 bases, V lost 0 bases, and 8 bases had no gene match. CDR3 sequence (DNA): TGTGCCAGCAGCCAATCGCGGCGCCTAGCGGGAGGGGATGAGCAGTTCTTC. It yields the protein CASSQSRRLAGGDEQFF.

The chain has TRBV28 and TRBJ2-5; unclear D gene. Between the trimmed V and J ends, which lost 5 bases and 5 bases, there was a span of 12 bases. This CDR3 spans 13 amino acids. The V gene's germline CDR1 is MDHEN and CDR2 SYDVKM. The chain's CDR3 is CASSPRQWETQYF. The CDR3 DNA follows: TGTGCCAGCAGTCCCCGCCAGTGGGAGACCCAGTACTTC.

The chain couples TRBV3-1 (or the pseudogene TRBV3-2) to TRBJ2-5; TRBD2 is a possible D gene (5 bases). Germline CDR1 LGHDT, CDR2 YNNKEL (reference sequence). Trimming cost V 0 bases and J 1 base, with 9 bases left between them. The CDR3 runs to 15 residues. CDR3 DNA sequence: TGTGCCAGCAGCCAAGATACGGGGAGCCAAGAGACCCAGTACTTC. As protein: CASSQDTGSQETQYF.

This clone was seen more than once but under ten times. The chain combines TRBV9 with TRBJ1-1; 7 positions match TRBD1. The CDR3 runs 15 residues. V trimming: 4 bases; J trimming: 1 base; junction bases outside the gene matches: 7. CDR1 and CDR2 (germline): SGDLS, YYNGEE. CDR3 nucleotides: TGTGCCAGCAGCTTATCCGGGACAGCGAACACTGAAGCTTTCTTT. Translating gives CASSLSGTANTEAFF.

This chain uses TRBV6-5 with TRBJ2-2; D gene ambiguous. The CDR3 loop spans 15 amino acids. Germline assignment: CDR1 MNHEY and CDR2 SVGAGI. The V and J ends lost 8 bases and 1 base respectively, with 14 bases between them. The CDR3 sequence: CASGVARVNTGELFF. The CDR3 DNA follows: TGTGCCAGCGGCGTGGCCCGGGTGAACACCGGGGAGCTGTTTTTT.

The chain joins TRBV7-9 to TRBJ2-1, with 7 bases fitting TRBD2. V gave up 5 bases and J gave up 0 bases; unmatched junction bases: 7. Germline CDR1 reads SEHNR; CDR2 reads FQNEAQ (reference sequence). The CDR3 runs to 16 residues. The DNA for the CDR3 is TGTGCCAGCAGCCCTTCCGGGAGGCCCTCCTACAATGAGCAGTTCTTC. This encodes CASSPSGRPSYNEQFF.